The 28 T cell receptor beta chains below come from one sample, sequenced in a study of T cells in Graves' hyperthyroidism and ophthalmopathy. TCR beta CDR3 regions were amplified from RNA. With the HTBI primer set, the TCR CDR3 went through a first round of RT-PCR. TCRdb reprocessed the multiplex PCR reads via MiXCR and lists one record per CDR3 protein. The sample lists under 350,000 distinct CDR3 sequences; around 20% were seen once. The sample comprised blood. The receptor source for this set is a woman between 50 and 59 years old with Graves' hyperthyroidism.

The sample holds a few counts of this clonotype. V gene TRBV5-5 combines with J gene TRBJ2-7, with a tentative D call TRBD1 (5 bases). Germline loops: CDR1 SGHKS, CDR2 YYEKEE (reference sequence). V lost 3 bases, J lost 2 bases, and 21 bases lay in between. The CDR3 has 17 amino acids. CDR3 protein: CASSSWPQGSVPYEQYF. For the CDR3, the DNA is TGTGCCAGCAGCTCTTGGCCTCAGGGCTCAGTGCCCTACGAGCAGTACTTC.

This clonotype was seen many times. The V gene is TRBV3-1, the J gene TRBJ1-3, with 7 nucleotides matching TRBD1. Germline trimming cut 3 bases from V and 2 bases from J; bases unmatched to any gene: 1. The germline V gene has CDR1 LGHDT and CDR2 YNNKEL (reference sequence). The CDR3 is made up of 14 amino acids. The CDR3 here is CASSHGTAGNTIYF. The CDR3 coding sequence is TGTGCCAGCAGCCACGGGACAGCTGGAAACACCATATATTTT.

Notes on this clonotype: This may come from a read error, since a much larger clone is one base off. This rearrangement joins TRBV3-1 to TRBJ2-7; 7 positions agree with TRBD2. This CDR3 is built from 15 residues. The ends lost 4 bases at V and 6 bases at J; junction bases unmatched: 12. CDR1 is LGHDT and CDR2 is YNNKEL in the germline V gene (reference sequence). The CDR3 DNA sequence: TGTGCCAGCAGCCGACGGACTTGCGGGAGCGGCGAGCAGTACTTC. It codes for CASSRRTCGSGEQYF.

The chain couples TRBV7-3 to TRBJ1-2, with 7 bases that match TRBD1. CDR1 is SGHTA and CDR2 is FQGTGA in the germline V gene. V lost 5 bases, J lost 4 bases, and 10 bases stayed unmatched. There are 15 residues in the CDR3. Here the CDR3 DNA reads TGTGCCAGCAGCCCGAACCCCAGGGGGTCCTATGGCTACACCTTC. This encodes CASSPNPRGSYGYTF.

This clonotype was observed at least ten times. The rearrangement joins TRBV27 to TRBJ1-2; 7 nucleotides align to TRBD1. J was trimmed by 8 bases and V by 2 bases; bases with no gene match: 5. This CDR3 is 13 amino acids long. CDR1 is MNHEY and CDR2 is SMNVEV in the germline V gene (reference sequence). The CDR3 DNA sequence: TGTGCCAGCAGTTTACAACAGGGGTACGGCTACACCTTC. The encoded protein is CASSLQQGYGYTF.

The sample holds a few counts of this clonotype. The chain employs TRBV20-1 and TRBJ2-5, with TRBD1 as a possible D gene (5 bases). Trimming shortened V by 2 bases and J by 5 bases, and 12 bases separated the two germline ends. The CDR3 loop spans 13 amino acids. The germline V gene has CDR1 DFQATT and CDR2 SNEGSKA (reference sequence). The DNA of the CDR3 is TGCAGTGCTAGATTCACCGCAGGGGAGACCCAGTACTTC. Translating it yields CSARFTAGETQYF.

As to this clonotype: A read error may be the cause here, since a much bigger clone is one base away. The chain recombines TRBV10-3 with TRBJ2-7, with TRBD2 matching 8 bases. This CDR3 is 17 amino acids long. After removal of 3 bases from V and 9 bases from J, the junction contained 19 bases not matched to a gene. Germline-derived CDR1 and CDR2 are ENHRY and SYGVKD. CDR3 DNA sequence: TGTGCCATCAGTGATGATTCTAGCGGGTCCTTCCTACGAGGGCAGTACTTC. This encodes CAISDDSSGSFLRGQYF.

This clonotype was observed a few times. The chain recombines TRBV12-3 or TRBV12-4 with TRBJ1-2; D is ambiguous. Deletions cut 2 bases from V and 7 bases from J, with 17 bases between. The CDR3 consists of 15 residues. CDR3 in amino acids: CASSLSGAGSAGYTF. The CDR3 DNA follows: TGTGCCAGCAGTTTAAGTGGAGCGGGGTCGGCTGGCTACACCTTC.

The chain has TRBV25-1 and TRBJ2-4; D possibly corresponds to TRBD1 (7 bases). Trimming cost V 1 base and J 7 bases, with 14 bases left between them. This CDR3 contains 15 residues. Per the germline V gene, CDR1 is MGHDK and CDR2 is SYGVNS. Here the CDR3 reads CASSEFSGGRNIQYF. Written as DNA, the CDR3 is TGTGCCAGCAGTGAATTTTCAGGGGGGAGGAACATTCAGTACTTC.

This clonotype was recorded at least ten times. The CDR3 here is CASSLGELTTEAFF. The CDR3 DNA sequence: TGTGCCAGCAGCTTAGGGGAATTAACCACTGAAGCTTTCTTT. This chain links TRBV11-3 with TRBJ1-1; D remains ambiguous. There are 14 residues in the CDR3. Germline V gene data show CDR1 as SGHNT and CDR2 as YENEEA. V dropped 1 base and J dropped 4 bases, with 10 bases sitting between them.

This clonotype was observed at least ten times. One junction end does not reproduce the germline sequence, and a read error may be involved. The rearrangement uses TRBV12-3 or TRBV12-4 and TRBJ1-2; maybe TRBD1 (6 bases). This CDR3 spans 12 amino acids. CDR3 protein: CASSLNRDGYTF. In nucleotides, the CDR3 is TGCGCCAGCAGCTTGAACAGGGACGGCTACACCTTC.

This clonotype has at least ten counts. The rearrangement links TRBV6-5 to TRBJ2-3, with TRBD2 matching over 10 bases. Unmatched junction bases numbered 16, after V lost 2 bases and J lost 2 bases. The germline CDR1 and CDR2 sequences are MNHEY and SVGAGI. This CDR3 spans 20 amino acids. The CDR3 nucleotides are TGTGCCAGCAGTTACCTCACAAGAGGCGTAGCGGGAGGTCCCACAGATACGCAGTATTTT. Translating gives CASSYLTRGVAGGPTDTQYF.

This clonotype was counted at least ten times. The rearrangement joins TRBV6-1 to TRBJ2-7; tentatively, D is TRBD1 (6 bases). The CDR3 is made up of 12 amino acids. Germline lookup yields CDR1 MNHNS and CDR2 SASEGT. Trimming cost V 7 bases and J 6 bases, with 13 bases left between them. Here the CDR3 reads CASNRETIEQYF. CDR3 nucleotides: TGTGCCAGCAACAGGGAGACTATCGAGCAGTACTTC.

V gene TRBV20-1 combines with J gene TRBJ1-4, with D possibly TRBD1 on 5 matching bases. Deletions cut 6 bases from V and 5 bases from J, with 22 bases between. Germline CDR1 and CDR2: DFQATT and SNEGSKA (reference sequence). The CDR3 runs 16 residues. For the CDR3, the DNA is TGCAGTGCGAGACGAGCCACCGGGGGAAGAAATGAAAAACTGTTTTTT. Translated: CSARRATGGRNEKLFF.

At least ten counts were recorded for this clonotype. This chain joins TRBV12-3 or TRBV12-4 and TRBJ2-5; 10 bases align to TRBD1. J lost 5 bases, V lost 6 bases, and 9 bases had no gene match. The CDR3 contains 15 residues. Here the CDR3 DNA reads TGTGCCAGCAGCTTTGGGACAGGGGCGCGGGAGACCCAGTACTTC. This translates into CASSFGTGARETQYF.

The chain joins TRBV11-2 to TRBJ1-1, with D possibly matching TRBD1 (5 bases). From germline, CDR1 is SGHAT and CDR2 FQNNGV. The V gene lost 4 bases and the J gene lost 5 bases, with 26 bases spanning the gap. CDR3 length equals 18 residues. The CDR3 is CASSSLPSRGALGTEAFF. CDR3 bases: TGTGCCAGCAGCTCTTTACCCTCCCGAGGGGCATTGGGAACTGAAGCTTTCTTT.

This clonotype appeared many times. V is TRBV5-1 and J is TRBJ2-7; weak D call: TRBD2 (6 bases). CDR1 SGHRS and CDR2 YFSETQ come from the germline V gene. The CDR3 runs 15 residues. Trimming shortened V by 4 bases and J by 5 bases, and 19 bases separated the two germline ends. This CDR3 reads CASSAGRRNFDEQYF. The CDR3 DNA sequence: TGCGCCAGCAGCGCGGGACGGCGGAATTTCGACGAGCAGTACTTC.

As to this clonotype: Just one base apart from a much larger clone, this may be a read error. The J gene is TRBJ2-7, the V gene TRBV6-1, with D uncertain. The CDR3 is made up of 15 amino acids. Trimming stripped 2 bases from V and 1 base from J, with 12 bases between. In germline, CDR1 is MNHNS, CDR2 SASEGT. CDR3 region: CASSESLSRSYEQYF. DNA for the CDR3: TGTGCCAGCAGTGAAAGTCTTAGTCGTTCCTACGAGCAGTACTTC.

This clonotype was recorded at least ten times. The J gene is TRBJ1-1, the V gene TRBV7-3; D is uncertain. The CDR3 length is 13 residues. Between the trimmed V and J ends, which lost 6 bases and 1 base, there was a span of 9 bases. Per the germline V gene, CDR1 is SGHTA and CDR2 is FQGTGA. CDR3 loop: CASSEQPNTEAFF. CDR3 bases: TGTGCCAGCAGTGAACAGCCGAACACTGAAGCTTTCTTT.

This clonotype was recorded at least ten times. The CDR3 region has the DNA TGTGCCAGCCGTCGGGGGGGGGCATGGGATACGCAGTATTTT. Encoded protein: CASRRGGAWDTQYF. The J gene is TRBJ2-3, the V gene TRBV27, with TRBD2 matching over 8 bases. The germline gives CDR1 MNHEY, CDR2 SMNVEV (reference sequence). The CDR3 spans 14 residues. V dropped 8 bases and J dropped 6; count of bases not matched to a gene: 10.

This clonotype was seen at least ten times. CDR3 in DNA: TGTGCCTGGAAAGGACTGAGGATCACAGATACGCAGTATTTT. Protein: CAWKGLRITDTQYF. The chain has TRBV30 and TRBJ2-3; D possibly corresponds to TRBD2 (5 bases). The CDR3 sequence is 14 residues long. Trimming removed 4 bases at V and 2 bases at J, with 13 bases between. Germline V gives CDR1 GTSNPN, CDR2 SVGIG (reference sequence).

On this clonotype: This may be a read error, as it is one base from a much larger clone. The chain links TRBV20-1 to TRBJ1-2; D possibly corresponds to TRBD1 (5 bases). The V end lost 6 bases, the J end lost 1 base, and 15 bases lay between the germline ends. The V gene's germline CDR1 is DFQATT and CDR2 SNEGSKA (reference sequence). The length of the CDR3 is 14 residues. The CDR3 region has the DNA TGCAGTGCCATCAAGCGGGGGGTTAACTATGGCTACACCTTC. Its translation is CSAIKRGVNYGYTF.

This clonotype came up many times. This chain links TRBV18 with TRBJ1-1; 7 bases line up with TRBD1. In germline, CDR1 is KGHSH, CDR2 LQKENI. The CDR3 is made up of 13 amino acids. J gave up 4 bases and V 7 bases, and 6 bases lay outside the gene matches. The CDR3 region is CASLAAGGTEAFF. CDR3 sequence (DNA): TGTGCCAGCTTAGCCGCAGGGGGCACTGAAGCTTTCTTT. Together with reference TRBV18 and TRBJ1-1, the CDR3 gives the full variable domain: NAGVMQNPRHLVRRRGQEARLRCSPMKGHSHVYWYRQLPEEGLKFMVYLQKENIIDESGMPKERFSAEFPKEGPSILRIQQVVRGDSAAYFCASLAAGGTEAFFGQGTRLTVV.

This chain connects TRBV5-1 to TRBJ2-2; 7 bases match TRBD1. The germline V gene has CDR1 SGHRS and CDR2 YFSETQ. This CDR3 is 15 amino acids long. Germline trimming cut 5 bases from V and 4 bases from J; bases unmatched to any gene: 8. CDR3 nucleotides: TGCGCCAGCAGACAAAGGACAGGAAGCACCGGGGAGCTGTTTTTT. As protein: CASRQRTGSTGELFF. Complete variable domain (other parts from reference TRBV5-1 and TRBJ2-2): KAGVTQTPRYLIKTRGQQVTLSCSPISGHRSVSWYQQTPGQGLQFLFEYFSETQRNKGNFPGRFSGRQFSNSRSEMNVSTLELGDSALYLCASRQRTGSTGELFFGEGSRLTVL.

V and J are TRBV20-1 and TRBJ2-1; TRBD2 matches 8 bases. The CDR3 totals 16 residues. V gave up 4 bases and J gave up 6 bases; unmatched junction bases: 14. CDR1 is DFQATT, CDR2 SNEGSKA, per germline (reference sequence). CDR3 in amino acids: CSATPRRSGGGNEQFF. The CDR3 DNA reads as TGCAGTGCTACCCCGCGACGAAGCGGGGGTGGCAATGAGCAGTTCTTC.

This clonotype was counted between two and nine times. The chain has TRBV19 and TRBJ2-3, with 9 positions matching TRBD1. The CDR3 length is 15 residues. The germline gives CDR1 LNHDA, CDR2 SQIVND (reference sequence). V gave up 6 bases and J gave up 3 bases; unmatched junction bases: 7. As DNA, the CDR3 is TGTGCCAGTAGCCCCTGGGACAGGGAAACAGATACGCAGTATTTT. Encoded protein: CASSPWDRETDTQYF.

The rearrangement uses TRBV7-2 and TRBJ2-3, with 14 positions matching TRBD2. V lost 7 bases to trimming and J lost 5 bases; unmatched junction nucleotides: 5. This CDR3 comprises 15 residues. The germline V gene has CDR1 SGHTA and CDR2 FQGNSA. The CDR3 DNA is TGTGCCAGCACCAGACTAGCGGGGGGGCGAGATACGCAGTATTTT. Amino acids: CASTRLAGGRDTQYF.

This clonotype was observed at least ten times. The CDR3 region is CASSQGQNHNYGYTF. CDR3 DNA: TGTGCCAGCAGCCAAGGACAGAACCATAACTATGGCTACACCTTC. This chain uses TRBV3-1 with TRBJ1-2, with a weak D call TRBD1 (5 bases). Germline CDR1 LGHDT, CDR2 YNNKEL (reference sequence). V lost 1 base to trimming and J lost 1 base, with 10 bases between them. The CDR3 is 15 residues long.